This T cell receptor (beta chain) was observed in a study of cytomegalovirus exposure and HLA in healthy donors. The CDR3 sequence is 16 residues long. The V gene's germline CDR1 is LGHNT and CDR2 FRNRAP. Between the trimmed V and J ends, which lost 0 bases and 0 bases, there was a span of 8 bases. TCRdb's table, derived via immunoSEQ multiplex PCR, lists solely in-frame clones and lacks some. This sample has around 300,000 clones; roughly 85% occur once, and the top ten carry approximately 1%. The chain employs TRBV12-5 and TRBJ2-2; D is unresolved. The specimen sequenced was PBMCs. The clonotype comes from a woman under 30 in good health and CMV-seronegative. CDR3 sequence reads: CASGLVLGSNTGELFF. In DNA form, the CDR3 reads TGTGCTAGTGGTTTGGTCCTAGGCTCGAACACCGGGGAGCTGTTTTTT.